The clone carrying this T cell receptor (beta chain) was detected only a few times. Its specificity is not known. The junction and the germline gene differ at one end; a read error may be behind it. This sample stems from a study of T-cell memory formation after mild COVID-19. CDR3 length: 14 residues. Germline V CDR1 and CDR2: WNHNN, SYGVQD (reference sequence). Study observations and caveats: Memory sampled before infection contained some responding clones, suggesting cross-reactive memory joined.

TCRdb re-analysed the 5' RACE reads in MiXCR, keeping a single row per CDR3 protein. The repertoire holds 250,000 or so distinct CDR3 sequences, with about 20% as singletons. The sequencing input was PBMCs or a T cell subset sorted from them (not recorded which). This clonotype was sampled from a man aged 18 to 29 who had mild COVID-19 (a few samples of this study predate the infection). Cell type and time point are not known. The chain is built from TRBV10-1 and TRBJ2-7; 7 bases match TRBD1. CDR3 DNA sequence: TGCGCCAGCGGTGACGGGCAGGGGGCCTACGAGCAGTACTTC. Translation: CASGDGQGAYEQYF.